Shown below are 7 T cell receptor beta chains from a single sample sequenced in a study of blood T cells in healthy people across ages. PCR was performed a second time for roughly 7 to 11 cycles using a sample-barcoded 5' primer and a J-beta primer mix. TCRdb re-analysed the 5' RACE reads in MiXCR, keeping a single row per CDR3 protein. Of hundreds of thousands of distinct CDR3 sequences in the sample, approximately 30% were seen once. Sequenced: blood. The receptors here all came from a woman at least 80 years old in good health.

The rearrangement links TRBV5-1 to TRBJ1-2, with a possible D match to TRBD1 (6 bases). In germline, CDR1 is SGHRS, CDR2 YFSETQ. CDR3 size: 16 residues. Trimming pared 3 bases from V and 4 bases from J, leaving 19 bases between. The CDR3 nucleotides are TGCGCCAGCAGCTCCGGAGGATACGGGGGCGGCTATGGCTACACCTTC. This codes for CASSSGGYGGGYGYTF.

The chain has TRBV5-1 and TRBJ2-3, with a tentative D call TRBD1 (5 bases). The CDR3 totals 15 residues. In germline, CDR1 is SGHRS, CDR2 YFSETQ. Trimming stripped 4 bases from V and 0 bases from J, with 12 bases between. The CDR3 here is CASSPDGHSTDTQYF. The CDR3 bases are TGCGCCAGCAGCCCGGACGGACATAGCACAGATACGCAGTATTTT.

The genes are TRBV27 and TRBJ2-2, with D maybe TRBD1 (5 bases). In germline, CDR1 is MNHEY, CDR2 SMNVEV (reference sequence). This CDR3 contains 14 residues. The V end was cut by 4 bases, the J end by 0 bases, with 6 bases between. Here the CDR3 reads CASSSRANTGELFF. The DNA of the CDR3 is TGTGCCAGCAGTTCCAGGGCGAACACCGGGGAGCTGTTTTTT.

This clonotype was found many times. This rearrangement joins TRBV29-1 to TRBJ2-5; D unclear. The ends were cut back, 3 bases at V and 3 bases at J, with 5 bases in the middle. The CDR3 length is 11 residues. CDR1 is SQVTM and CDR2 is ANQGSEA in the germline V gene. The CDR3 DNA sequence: TGCAGCGTTGAGGGGAAAGAGACCCAGTACTTC. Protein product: CSVEGKETQYF.

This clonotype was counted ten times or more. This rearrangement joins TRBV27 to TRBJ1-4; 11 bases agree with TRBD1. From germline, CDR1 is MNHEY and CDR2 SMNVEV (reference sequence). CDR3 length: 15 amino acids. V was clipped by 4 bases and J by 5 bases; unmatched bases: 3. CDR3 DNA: TGTGCCAGCAGTTCGGGACAGGGGGTAAATGAAAAACTGTTTTTT. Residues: CASSSGQGVNEKLFF.

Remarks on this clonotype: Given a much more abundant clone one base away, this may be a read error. The CDR3 DNA reads as TGTGCCAGCAGCCCGACGGGTCAGCGGGGGACCTACAATGAGCAGTACTTC. Its translation: CASSPTGQRGTYNEQYF. This rearrangement joins TRBV9 to TRBJ2-5, with TRBD2 identical over 8 bases. CDR1 SGDLS and CDR2 YYNGEE come from the germline V gene. The CDR3 extends over 17 amino acids. V lost 4 bases to trimming and J lost 11 bases; unmatched junction nucleotides: 22.

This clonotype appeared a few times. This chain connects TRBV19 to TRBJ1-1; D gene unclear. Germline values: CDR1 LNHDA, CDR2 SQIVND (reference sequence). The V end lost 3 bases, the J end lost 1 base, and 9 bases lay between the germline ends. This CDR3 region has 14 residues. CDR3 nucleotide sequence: TGTGCCAGTAGTATGAGACTCTCGAACACTGAAGCTTTCTTT. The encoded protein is CASSMRLSNTEAFF.